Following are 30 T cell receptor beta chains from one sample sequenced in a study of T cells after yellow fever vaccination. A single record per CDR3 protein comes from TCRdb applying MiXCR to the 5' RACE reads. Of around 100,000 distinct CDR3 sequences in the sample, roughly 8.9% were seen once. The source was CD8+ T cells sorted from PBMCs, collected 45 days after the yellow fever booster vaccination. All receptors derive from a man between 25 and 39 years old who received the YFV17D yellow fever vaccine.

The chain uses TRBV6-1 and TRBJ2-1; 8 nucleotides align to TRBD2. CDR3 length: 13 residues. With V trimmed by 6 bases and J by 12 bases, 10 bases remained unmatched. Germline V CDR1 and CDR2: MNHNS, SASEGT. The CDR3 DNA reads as TGTGCCAGCAGGGGGACTAGTGGCATCCTGCAGTTCTTC. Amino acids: CASRGTSGILQFF.

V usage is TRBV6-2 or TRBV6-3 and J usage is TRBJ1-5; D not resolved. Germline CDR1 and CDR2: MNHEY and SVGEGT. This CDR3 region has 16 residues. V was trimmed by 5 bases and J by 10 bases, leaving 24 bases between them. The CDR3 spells CASSTLSGSSVEPQHF. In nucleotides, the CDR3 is TGTGCCAGCAGTACCCTGTCGGGGAGTAGCGTCGAACCCCAGCATTTT.

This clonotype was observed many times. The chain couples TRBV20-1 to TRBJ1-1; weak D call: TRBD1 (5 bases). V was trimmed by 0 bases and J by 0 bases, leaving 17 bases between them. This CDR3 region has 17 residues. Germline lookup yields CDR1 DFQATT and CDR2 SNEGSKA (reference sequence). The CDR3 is CSARDGRDSILNTEAFF. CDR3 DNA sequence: TGCAGTGCTAGAGATGGAAGAGACAGTATCCTGAACACTGAAGCTTTCTTT.

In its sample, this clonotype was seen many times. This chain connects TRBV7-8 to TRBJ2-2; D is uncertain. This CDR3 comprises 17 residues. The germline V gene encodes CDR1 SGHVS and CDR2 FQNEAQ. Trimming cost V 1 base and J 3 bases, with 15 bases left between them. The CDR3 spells CASSLDPRTADTGELFF. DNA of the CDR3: TGTGCCAGCAGCTTAGACCCCCGCACCGCCGACACCGGGGAGCTGTTTTTT.

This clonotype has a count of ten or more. For the CDR3, the DNA is TGCAGCGTTGTTTGGTTCATGAACACTGAAGCTTTCTTT. It translates to CSVVWFMNTEAFF. This rearrangement joins TRBV29-1 to TRBJ1-1; D not resolved. Trimming left V 4 bases short and J 0 bases short, with 9 bases between. Per the germline V gene, CDR1 is SQVTM and CDR2 is ANQGSEA. The CDR3 length is 13 residues.

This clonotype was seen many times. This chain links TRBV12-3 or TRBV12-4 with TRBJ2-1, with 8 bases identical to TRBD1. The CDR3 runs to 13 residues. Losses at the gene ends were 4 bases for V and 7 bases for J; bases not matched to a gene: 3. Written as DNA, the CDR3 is TGTGCCAGCAGTTCCAGGGGGCAGAATGAGCAGTTCTTC. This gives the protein CASSSRGQNEQFF.

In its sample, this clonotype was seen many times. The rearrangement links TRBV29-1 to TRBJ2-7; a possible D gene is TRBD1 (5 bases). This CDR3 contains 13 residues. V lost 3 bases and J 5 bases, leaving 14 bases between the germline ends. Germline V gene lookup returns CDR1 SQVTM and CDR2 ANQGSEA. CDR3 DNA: TGCAGCGTTGAGAGCGAATCAGGGCACGAGCAGTACTTC. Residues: CSVESESGHEQYF.

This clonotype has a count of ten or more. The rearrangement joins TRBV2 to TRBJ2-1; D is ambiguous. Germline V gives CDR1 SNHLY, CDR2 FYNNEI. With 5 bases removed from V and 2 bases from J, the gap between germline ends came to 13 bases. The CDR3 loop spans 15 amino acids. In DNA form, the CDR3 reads TGTGCCAGCAGTACATGGAAATCGGCCTACAATGAGCAGTTCTTC. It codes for CASSTWKSAYNEQFF. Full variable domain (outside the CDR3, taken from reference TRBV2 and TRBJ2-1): EPEVTQTPSHQVTQMGQEVILRCVPISNHLYFYWYRQILGQKVEFLVSFYNNEISEKSEIFDDQFSVERPDGSNFTLKIRSTKLEDSAMYFCASSTWKSAYNEQFFGPGTRLTVL.

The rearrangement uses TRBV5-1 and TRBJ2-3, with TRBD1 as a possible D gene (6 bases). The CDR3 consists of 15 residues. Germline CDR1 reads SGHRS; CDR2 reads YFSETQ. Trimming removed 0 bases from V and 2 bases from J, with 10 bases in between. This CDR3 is CASSLAWTATDTQYF. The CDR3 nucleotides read TGCGCCAGCAGCTTGGCCTGGACAGCCACAGATACGCAGTATTTT.

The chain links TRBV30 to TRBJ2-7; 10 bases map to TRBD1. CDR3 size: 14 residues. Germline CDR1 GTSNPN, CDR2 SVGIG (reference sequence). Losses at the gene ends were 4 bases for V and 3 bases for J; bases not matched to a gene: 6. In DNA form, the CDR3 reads TGTGCCTGGACCGCCGGGACAGGGGACTACGAGCAGTACTTC. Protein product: CAWTAGTGDYEQYF.

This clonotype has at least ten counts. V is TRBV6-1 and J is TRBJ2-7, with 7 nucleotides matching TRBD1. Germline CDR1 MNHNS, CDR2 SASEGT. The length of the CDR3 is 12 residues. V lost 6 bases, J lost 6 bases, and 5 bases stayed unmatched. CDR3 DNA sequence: TGTGCCAGCAGGACGACAGGGTCCGAGCAGTACTTC. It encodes CASRTTGSEQYF.

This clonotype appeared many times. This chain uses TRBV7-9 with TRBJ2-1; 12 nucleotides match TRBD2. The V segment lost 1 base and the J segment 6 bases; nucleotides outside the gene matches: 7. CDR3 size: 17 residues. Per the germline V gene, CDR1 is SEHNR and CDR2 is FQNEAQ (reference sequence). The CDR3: CASSLVGSSGRGNEQFF. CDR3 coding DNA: TGTGCCAGCAGCTTAGTAGGGTCTAGCGGGAGGGGCAATGAGCAGTTCTTC. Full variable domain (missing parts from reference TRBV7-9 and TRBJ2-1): DTGVSQNPRHKITKRGQNVTFRCDPISEHNRLYWYRQTLGQGPEFLTYFQNEAQLEKSRLLSDRFSAERPKGSFSTLEIQRTEQGDSAMYLCASSLVGSSGRGNEQFFGPGTRLTVL.

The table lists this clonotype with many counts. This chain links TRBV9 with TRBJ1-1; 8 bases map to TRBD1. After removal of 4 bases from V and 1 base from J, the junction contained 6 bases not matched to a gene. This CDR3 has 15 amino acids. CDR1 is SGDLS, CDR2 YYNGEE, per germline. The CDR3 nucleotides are TGTGCCAGCAGCTCTACCGGGACAGGGAACACTGAAGCTTTCTTT. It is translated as CASSSTGTGNTEAFF. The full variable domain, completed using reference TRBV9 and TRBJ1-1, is DSGVTQTPKHLITATGQRVTLRCSPRSGDLSVYWYQQSLDQGLQFLIQYYNGEERAKGNILERFSAQQFPDLHSELNLSSLELGDSALYFCASSSTGTGNTEAFFGQGTRLTVV.

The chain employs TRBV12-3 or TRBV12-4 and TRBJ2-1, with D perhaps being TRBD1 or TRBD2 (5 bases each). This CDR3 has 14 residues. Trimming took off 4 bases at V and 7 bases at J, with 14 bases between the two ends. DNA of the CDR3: TGTGCCAGCAGTTCGGTGGGACCTTTAAATGAGCAGTTCTTC. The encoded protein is CASSSVGPLNEQFF.

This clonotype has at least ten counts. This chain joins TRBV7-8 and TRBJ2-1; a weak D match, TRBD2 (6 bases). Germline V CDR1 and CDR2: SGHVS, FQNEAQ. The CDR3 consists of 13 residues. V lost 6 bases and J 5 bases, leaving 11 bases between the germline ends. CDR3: CASREGFNNEQFF. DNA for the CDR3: TGTGCCAGCAGGGAGGGATTTAACAATGAGCAGTTCTTC.

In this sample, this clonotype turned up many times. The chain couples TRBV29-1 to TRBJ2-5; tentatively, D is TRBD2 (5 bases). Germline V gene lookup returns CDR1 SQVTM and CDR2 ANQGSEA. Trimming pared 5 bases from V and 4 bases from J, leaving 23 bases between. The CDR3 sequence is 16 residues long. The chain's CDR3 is CSVLPGRGSGSETQYF. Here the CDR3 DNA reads TGCAGCGTTCTCCCGGGGAGAGGGAGTGGGTCAGAGACCCAGTACTTC.

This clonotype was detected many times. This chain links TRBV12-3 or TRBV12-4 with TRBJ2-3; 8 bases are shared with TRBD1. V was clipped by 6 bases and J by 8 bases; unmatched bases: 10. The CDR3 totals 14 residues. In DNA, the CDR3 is TGTGCCAGCAGCCCGACAGGGGCCCGGGGTACGCAGTATTTT. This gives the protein CASSPTGARGTQYF.

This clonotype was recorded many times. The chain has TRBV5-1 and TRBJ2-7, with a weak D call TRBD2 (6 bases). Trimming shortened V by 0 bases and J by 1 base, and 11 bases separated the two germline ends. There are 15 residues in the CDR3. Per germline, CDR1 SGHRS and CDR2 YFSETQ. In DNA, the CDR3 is TGCGCCAGCAGCTTGGAAGGCGGGATTTCCTACGAGCAGTACTTC. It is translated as CASSLEGGISYEQYF. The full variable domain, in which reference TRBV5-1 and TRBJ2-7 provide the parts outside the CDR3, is KAGVTQTPRYLIKTRGQQVTLSCSPISGHRSVSWYQQTPGQGLQFLFEYFSETQRNKGNFPGRFSGRQFSNSRSEMNVSTLELGDSALYLCASSLEGGISYEQYFGPGTRLTVT.

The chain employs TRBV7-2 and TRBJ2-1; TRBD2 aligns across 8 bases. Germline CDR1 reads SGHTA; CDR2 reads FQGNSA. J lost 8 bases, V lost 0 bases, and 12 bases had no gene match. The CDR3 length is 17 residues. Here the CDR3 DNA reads TGTGCCAGCAGCTTAGCGGGGGGCGGGAGGCTTGATTATGAGCAGTTCTTC. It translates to CASSLAGGGRLDYEQFF.

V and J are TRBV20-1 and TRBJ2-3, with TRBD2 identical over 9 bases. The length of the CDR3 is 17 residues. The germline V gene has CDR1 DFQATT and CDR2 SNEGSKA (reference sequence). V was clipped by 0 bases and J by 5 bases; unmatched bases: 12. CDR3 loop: CSARDLKREVSGDTQYF. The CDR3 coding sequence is TGCAGTGCTAGAGATTTAAAGCGGGAGGTCTCGGGAGATACGCAGTATTTT.

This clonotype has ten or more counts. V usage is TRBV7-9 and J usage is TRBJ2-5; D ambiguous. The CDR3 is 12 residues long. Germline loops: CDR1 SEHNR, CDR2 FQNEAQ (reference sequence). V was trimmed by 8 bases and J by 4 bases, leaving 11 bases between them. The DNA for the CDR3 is TGTGCCAGCCTCCCCATGGGAGAGACCCAGTACTTC. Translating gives CASLPMGETQYF. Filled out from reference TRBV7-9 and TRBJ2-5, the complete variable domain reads DTGVSQNPRHKITKRGQNVTFRCDPISEHNRLYWYRQTLGQGPEFLTYFQNEAQLEKSRLLSDRFSAERPKGSFSTLEIQRTEQGDSAMYLCASLPMGETQYFGPGTRLLVL.

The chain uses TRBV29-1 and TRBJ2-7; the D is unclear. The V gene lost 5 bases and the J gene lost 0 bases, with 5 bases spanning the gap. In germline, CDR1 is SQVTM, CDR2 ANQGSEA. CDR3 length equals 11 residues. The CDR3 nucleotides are TGCAGCGTTACGAGCTCCTACGAGCAGTACTTC. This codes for CSVTSSYEQYF.

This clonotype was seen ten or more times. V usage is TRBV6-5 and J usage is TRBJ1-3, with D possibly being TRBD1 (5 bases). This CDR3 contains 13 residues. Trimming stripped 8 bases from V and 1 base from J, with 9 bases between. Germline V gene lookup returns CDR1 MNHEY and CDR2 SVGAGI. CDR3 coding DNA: TGTGCCAGCGGTAGGGGTTCTGGAAACACCATATATTTT. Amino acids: CASGRGSGNTIYF.

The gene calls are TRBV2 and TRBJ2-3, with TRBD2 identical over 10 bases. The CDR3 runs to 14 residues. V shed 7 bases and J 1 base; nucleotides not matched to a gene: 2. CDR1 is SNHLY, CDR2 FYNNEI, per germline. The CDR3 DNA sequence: TGTGCCAGCATAAGCGGGAGGGGCACAGATACGCAGTATTTT. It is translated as CASISGRGTDTQYF.

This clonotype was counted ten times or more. The CDR3 here is CSARGLGSPYNEQFF. For the CDR3, the DNA is TGCAGTGCTAGAGGTCTAGGTTCCCCATACAATGAGCAGTTCTTC. The chain uses TRBV20-1 and TRBJ2-1, with unresolved D. The CDR3 length is 15 residues. Germline V CDR1 and CDR2: DFQATT, SNEGSKA (reference sequence). The V end lost 1 base, the J end lost 4 bases, and 14 bases lay between the germline ends.

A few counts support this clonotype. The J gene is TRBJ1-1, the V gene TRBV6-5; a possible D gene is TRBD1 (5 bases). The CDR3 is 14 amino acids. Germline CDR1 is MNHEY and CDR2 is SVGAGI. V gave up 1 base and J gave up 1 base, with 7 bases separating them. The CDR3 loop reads CASSYYGGNTEAFF. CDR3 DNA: TGTGCCAGCAGTTACTACGGGGGGAACACTGAAGCTTTCTTT.

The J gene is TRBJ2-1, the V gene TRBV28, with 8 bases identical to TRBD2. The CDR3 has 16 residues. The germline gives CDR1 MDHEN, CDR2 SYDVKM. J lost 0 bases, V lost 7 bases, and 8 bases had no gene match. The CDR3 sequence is CASIPVAGSSYNEQFF. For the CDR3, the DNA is TGTGCCAGCATTCCGGTAGCGGGAAGCTCCTACAATGAGCAGTTCTTC. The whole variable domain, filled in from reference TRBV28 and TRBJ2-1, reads DVKVTQSSRYLVKRTGEKVFLECVQDMDHENMFWYRQDPGLGLRLIYFSYDVKMKEKGDIPEGYSVSREKKERFSLILESASTNQTSMYLCASIPVAGSSYNEQFFGPGTRLTVL.

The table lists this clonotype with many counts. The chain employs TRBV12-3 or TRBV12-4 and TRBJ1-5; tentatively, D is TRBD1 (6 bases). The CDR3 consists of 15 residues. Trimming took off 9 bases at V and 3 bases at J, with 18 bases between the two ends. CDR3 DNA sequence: TGTGCCAGTATGGACAGCGAGGGGTACAATCAGCCCCAGCATTTT. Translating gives CASMDSEGYNQPQHF.

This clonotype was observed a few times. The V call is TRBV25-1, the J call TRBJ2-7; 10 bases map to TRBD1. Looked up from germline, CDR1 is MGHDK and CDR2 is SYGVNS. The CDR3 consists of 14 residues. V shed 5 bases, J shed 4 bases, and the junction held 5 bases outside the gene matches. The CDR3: CASSSRDRGYEQYF. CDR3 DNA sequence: TGTGCCAGCAGTTCCCGGGACAGGGGATACGAGCAGTACTTC.

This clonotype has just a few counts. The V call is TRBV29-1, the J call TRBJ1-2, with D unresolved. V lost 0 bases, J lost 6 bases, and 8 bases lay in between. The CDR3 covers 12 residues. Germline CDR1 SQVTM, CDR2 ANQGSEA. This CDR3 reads CSVEDMADGYTF. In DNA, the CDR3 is TGCAGCGTTGAAGATATGGCCGATGGCTACACCTTC.